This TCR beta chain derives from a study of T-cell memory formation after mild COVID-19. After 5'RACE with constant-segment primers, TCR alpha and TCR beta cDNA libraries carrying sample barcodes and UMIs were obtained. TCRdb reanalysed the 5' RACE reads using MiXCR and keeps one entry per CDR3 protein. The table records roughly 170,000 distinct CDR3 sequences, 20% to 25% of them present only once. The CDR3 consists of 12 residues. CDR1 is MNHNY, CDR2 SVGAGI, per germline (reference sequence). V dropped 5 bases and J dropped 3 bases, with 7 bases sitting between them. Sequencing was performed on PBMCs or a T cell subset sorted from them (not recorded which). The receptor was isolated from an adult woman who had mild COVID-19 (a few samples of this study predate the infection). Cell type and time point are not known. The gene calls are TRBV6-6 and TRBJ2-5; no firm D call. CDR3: CASSPLEETQYF. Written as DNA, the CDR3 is TGTGCCAGCAGTCCCCTGGAAGAGACCCAGTACTTC.